The rows below give T cell receptor beta chains drawn from one sample of a study of cytomegalovirus exposure and HLA in healthy donors. TCRdb's copy holds only in-frame clones and misses some; the assay was immunoSEQ multiplex PCR. The table has 200,000 or so clones, around 84% seen once. The source material was PBMCs. Receptor source: a woman in her 30s in good health and CMV-seropositive. CDR3s include the opening cysteine and the closing phenylalanine or tryptophan. Each record gives: V gene, clone size, J gene, D gene, CDR3 protein, CDR3 DNA. The D gene is left open where the match is weak. Some rows have no size entry. The others give once, few or many, or a class for an expanded clone.

>TRBV27|-|TRBJ2-2|-
CASSFWLSGNTGELFF
TGTGCCAGCAGTTTCTGGCTTAGCGGGAACACCGGGGAGCTGTTTTTT
>TRBV6-1|-|TRBJ2-7|-
CASGPSYEQYF
TGTGCCAGCGGGCCTTCCTACGAGCAGTACTTC
>TRBV11-2|-|TRBJ1-2|TRBD1
CASSFGQARHAGGYTF
TGTGCCAGCAGTTTCGGACAGGCCCGCCACGCAGGGGGCTACACCTTC
>TRBV5-6|-|TRBJ2-3|-
CASSEPTGRHTDTQYF
TGTGCCAGCAGCGAGCCGACAGGCCGACACACAGATACGCAGTATTTT
>TRBV4-2|-|TRBJ1-2|TRBD1
CASSQEQGAHYGYTF
TGTGCCAGCAGCCAGGAACAGGGGGCTCATTATGGCTACACCTTC
>TRBV6-1|-|TRBJ1-2|TRBD1
CASSGDRGLGYTF
TGTGCCAGCAGTGGGGACAGGGGGCTTGGCTACACCTTC
>TRBV28|-|TRBJ1-2|TRBD1
CASSLPDRAGGYTF
TGTGCCAGCAGTTTACCGGACAGGGCCGGTGGCTACACCTTC
>TRBV6-1|-|TRBJ2-7|TRBD1
CASNTGTGPNEQYF
TGTGCCAGCAATACCGGGACAGGGCCTAACGAGCAGTACTTC
>TRBV7-2|-|TRBJ2-7|-
CASSLGVNSYEQYF
TGTGCCAGCAGCTTAGGAGTCAACTCCTACGAGCAGTACTTC
>TRBV19|-|TRBJ1-5|-
CASSIGRASQPQHF
TGTGCCAGTAGTATAGGTAGGGCTAGCCAGCCCCAGCATTTT
>TRBV29-1|-|TRBJ2-7|-
CSVEGDTYEQYF
TGCAGCGTTGAAGGGGACACCTACGAGCAGTACTTC
>TRBV9|-|TRBJ2-3|TRBD1
CASSERQGARSDTQYF
TGTGCCAGCAGCGAGAGACAGGGGGCGCGGTCAGATACGCAGTATTTT
>TRBV2|-|TRBJ2-1|TRBD2
CASRGLVPSEQFF
TGTGCCAGCAGAGGACTAGTCCCCAGCGAGCAGTTCTTC
>TRBV28|-|TRBJ2-1|TRBD2
CASSSPSGLEFF
TGTGCCAGCAGTTCTCCTAGCGGGTTGGAGTTCTTC
>TRBV19|once|TRBJ1-1|-
CASTPSLGSEAFF
TGTGCCAGTACCCCCAGCCTAGGCTCTGAAGCTTTCTTT
>TRBV5-1|-|TRBJ2-5|-
CASSLVGGAQETQYF
TGCGCCAGCAGCTTGGTCGGCGGGGCCCAAGAGACCCAGTACTTC
>TRBV2|-|TRBJ2-1|TRBD1
CATARDSEREQFF
TGTGCCACGGCCCGGGACAGCGAAAGAGAGCAGTTCTTC
>TRBV5-4|-|TRBJ2-7|-
CASSLAGNSFYEQYF
TGTGCCAGCAGCTTAGCAGGGAACAGCTTCTACGAGCAGTACTTC
>TRBV6-1|-|TRBJ2-1|-
CASSSRYYEQFF
TGTGCCAGCAGTTCTAGATACTATGAGCAGTTCTTC
>TRBV9|-|TRBJ1-3|-
CASSRGGSGNTIYF
TGTGCCAGCAGCAGAGGGGGATCGGGAAACACCATATATTTT
>TRBV5-1|-|TRBJ2-3|TRBD2
CASSFSPGGSTDTQYF
TGCGCCAGCAGCTTTTCCCCGGGAGGCAGCACAGATACGCAGTATTTT
>TRBV5-6|-|TRBJ2-5|TRBD1
CASSRTGGQETQYF
TGTGCCAGCAGCCGGACAGGGGGCCAAGAGACCCAGTACTTC
>TRBV7-9|-|TRBJ1-5|-
CASSSFGNQPQHF
TGTGCCAGCAGCTCATTCGGGAATCAGCCCCAGCATTTT
>TRBV27|-|TRBJ2-4|TRBD1
CASSLPGTGTYF
TGTGCCAGCAGTTTACCCGGGACAGGGACTTACTTC
>TRBV4-2|few|TRBJ1-2|TRBD1
CASSQAGTAYGYTF
TGTGCCAGCAGCCAAGCCGGGACAGCCTATGGCTACACCTTC